This T cell receptor (beta chain) was captured by sequencing in a study of cytomegalovirus exposure and HLA in healthy donors. From germline, CDR1 is LGHNT and CDR2 FRNRAP. CDR3 length: 16 residues. V shed 1 base, J shed 3 bases, and the junction held 5 bases outside the gene matches. This PCR relied on a set of 60 Vbeta primers and 13 Jbeta primers. Sequencing used immunoSEQ multiplex PCR; TCRdb keeps in-frame clones, though not all of them. This table has about 160,000 clones, about 80% appearing once. The specimen sequenced was PBMCs. V gene TRBV12-5 combines with J gene TRBJ2-3; 9 nucleotides align to TRBD2. The receptor was isolated from a middle-aged man in good health and CMV-seronegative. The CDR3 sequence: CASGLGAGGWTDTQYF. CDR3 bases: TGTGCTAGTGGTTTGGGAGCGGGAGGATGGACAGATACGCAGTATTTT.